The entry below gives a single T cell receptor (beta chain) sequence along with its context. No antigen is known for it. Qualities for individual bases were not recorded, and no much larger clone is one base off. Other DNA sequences in this specimen translate into the identical CDR3. This entry belongs to a study of tumor T cells in aggressive B-cell lymphoma (dated by TCRdb to the late 2010s). V loses 9 bases at its end and J loses 1 base; junction bases beyond the gene matches: 14. The CDR3 spans 17 residues, from the cysteine through the phenylalanine. Solely the CDR3 DNA is kept, with 51 bases framed from the first base. CDR1 and CDR2, looked up from the germline V gene, are MGHDK and SYGVNS. Library creation used the immunoSEQ multiplex PCR assay. TCRdb carries this immuneACCESS record with in-frame sequences only. Its versions omit some clonotypes, under half of them owing to an unresolved V gene in the studies checked, with the rest unexplained. This sample comprises over 2,000 clones, 85% to 95% of them detected only once. The ten most abundant clones make up more than 6% of the sample.

The TCR comes from an adult with diffuse large B cell lymphoma. The rearranged chain carries TRBV25-1 and TRBJ2-7; 11 central nucleotides agree with TRBD2. The sequenced sample consisted of tumor tissue. The CDR3 region reads CASSKLAGEGRSYEQYF. The DNA sequence is given as TGTGCCAGTAGTAAACTAGCGGGAGAAGGGAGATCCTACGAGCAGTACTTC.